What follows are 3 T cell receptor beta chains derived from one specimen sequenced in a study of cytomegalovirus exposure and HLA in healthy donors. The PCR employed 60 Vbeta primers together with 13 Jbeta primers. Produced via immunoSEQ multiplex PCR; TCRdb's table is partial and in-frame only. The sample comprises approximately 73,000 clones, roughly 63% of which are singletons, and 5.7% rests with the top ten. Sequenced input: PBMCs. These TCRs come from a man between 25 and 39 years old in good health and CMV-seropositive.

V usage is TRBV27 and J usage is TRBJ2-7; 7 positions agree with TRBD2. This CDR3 region has 15 residues. The junction had 11 bases not matched to a gene; V was cut back by 4 bases and J by 5 bases. The germline CDR1 and CDR2 sequences are MNHEY and SMNVEV (reference sequence). The CDR3 sequence: CASSSSGKGNHEQYF. The DNA for the CDR3 is TGTGCCAGCAGTTCCAGCGGGAAAGGTAACCACGAGCAGTACTTC.

V usage is TRBV6-5 and J usage is TRBJ1-2; D gene unclear. Germline V gene data show CDR1 as MNHEY and CDR2 as SVGAGI. The CDR3 sequence is 12 residues long. V was shortened by 5 bases and J by 8 bases, with 12 bases between the two germline ends. The CDR3 DNA reads TGTGCCAGCAGTCGATCAACTACAGGCTACACCTTC. The encoded protein is CASSRSTTGYTF.

In this sample, this clone turned up a few times. This rearrangement joins TRBV28 to TRBJ2-3; 14 bases fit TRBD2. Germline V lookup: CDR1 MDHEN, CDR2 SYDVKM. This CDR3 has 17 amino acids. J lost 3 bases, V lost 6 bases, and 8 bases had no gene match. CDR3 loop: CASSSGLAGGGTDTQYF. As DNA, the CDR3 is TGTGCCAGCAGCTCAGGACTAGCGGGGGGTGGGACAGATACGCAGTATTTT.